This is a list of T cell receptor beta chains from one sample in a study of Graves' ophthalmopathy and Graves' hyperthyroidism. From the multiplex PCR reads, TCRdb called clonotypes with MiXCR, one entry per CDR3 protein. The table includes about 420,000 distinct CDR3 sequences, roughly 20% detected once. Specimen: peripheral blood. These receptors were collected from a woman between 18 and 30 years old with stable Graves' hyperthyroidism. The CDR3 runs from the conserved cysteine through the conserved F or W. A D gene is named only where the DNA matches it firmly. A clone size is listed for some rows: how often the clone was seen (once, few, many), or a class if it is expanded.

>TRBJ1-1|TRBV2|few|.
CASSVAGTEAFF
TGTGCCAGCAGTGTCGCTGGCACTGAAGCTTTCTTT
>TRBJ1-1|TRBV12-3/TRBV12-4|few|TRBD1
CASRQNRDREAFF
TGTGCCAGCAGGCAAAACCGGGACAGAGAAGCTTTCTTT
>TRBJ1-3|TRBV27|once|.
CASRAAGHSGNTIYF
TGTGCCAGCAGGGCGGCAGGGCACTCTGGAAACACCATATATTTT
>TRBJ1-1|TRBV30|many|TRBD1
CAWRTYRGAFF
TGTGCCTGGAGGACCTACAGGGGAGCTTTCTTT
>TRBJ2-4|TRBV4-1|.|TRBD1
CASSQPGRGHIKYF
TGCGCCAGCAGCCAACCCGGCAGGGGGCACATTAAGTACTTC
>TRBJ2-2|TRBV11-1|.|.
CASSLARFGDPFTGELFF
TGTGCCAGCAGCTTAGCGCGGTTTGGGGACCCTTTCACCGGGGAGCTGTTTTTT
>TRBJ1-2|TRBV6-5|.|.
CASSYEGAVADGYTF
TGTGCCAGCAGTTACGAAGGGGCCGTTGCGGATGGCTACACCTTC
>TRBJ2-5|TRBV20-1|many|.
CSARGSGSQYF
TGCAGTGCTAGGGGATCCGGTAGCCAGTACTTC
>TRBJ2-2|TRBV12-3/TRBV12-4|many|.
CASRPPANTGELFF
TGTGCCAGCCGCCCGCCTGCGAACACCGGGGAGCTGTTTTTT
>TRBJ2-2|TRBV4-1|many|.
CASSQSRVGHGELFF
TGCGCCAGCAGCCAATCCAGGGTCGGACACGGGGAGCTGTTTTTT
>TRBJ1-5|TRBV6-5|few|.
CASSYPQDNQPQHF
TGTGCCAGCAGTTACCCGCAGGACAATCAGCCCCAGCATTTT
>TRBJ2-7|TRBV28|many|.
CASSLTSSVLGYEQYF
TGTGCCAGCAGTCTAACCTCATCGGTATTAGGCTACGAGCAGTACTTC
>TRBJ2-7|TRBV12-3/TRBV12-4|many|TRBD2
CASSLSLAGVYEQYF
TGTGCCAGCAGTTTGAGCCTAGCGGGAGTGTACGAGCAGTACTTC
>TRBJ1-2|TRBV20-1|many|.
CSASRTSYGYTF
TGCAGTGCTTCCCGGACCAGCTATGGCTACACCTTC
>TRBJ1-2|TRBV11-2|many|.
CASSFDLPSTNGYTF
TGTGCCAGCAGCTTTGATCTCCCTTCGACTAATGGCTACACCTTC
>TRBJ1-4|TRBV6-2/TRBV6-3|.|TRBD1
CASSYSAGQGAKANEKLFF
TGTGCCAGCAGTTACTCGGCGGGACAGGGCGCTAAAGCTAATGAAAAACTGTTTTTT
>TRBJ1-1|TRBV28|.|.
CASSFPSAGVLSEAFF
TGTGCCAGCAGTTTTCCTTCGGCGGGCGTATTGAGTGAAGCTTTCTTT
>TRBJ1-5|TRBV6-2/TRBV6-3|many|TRBD1
CASRSRDRGGNQPQHF
TGTGCCAGCAGATCCCGGGACAGGGGAGGCAATCAGCCCCAGCATTTT
>TRBJ1-6|TRBV2|.|.
CASTPGISSYNSPLHF
TGTGCCAGCACCCCAGGGATTAGCTCCTATAATTCACCCCTCCACTTT
>TRBJ2-7|TRBV30|many|.
CAWIEGRSAGYEQYF
TGTGCCTGGATTGAGGGGCGGTCGGCAGGCTACGAGCAGTACTTC
>TRBJ1-1|TRBV2|once|.
CASSREGRSEAFF
TGTGCCAGCAGTAGGGAGGGGAGGTCTGAAGCTTTCTTT
>TRBJ2-7|TRBV12-3/TRBV12-4|many|.
CASTPGWQSSREQYF
TGTGCCAGCACCCCAGGGTGGCAGTCTTCTAGAGAGCAGTACTTC
>TRBJ1-2|TRBV7-9|.|TRBD1
CASSLTGGKNYGYTF
TGTGCCAGCAGCTTAACAGGGGGCAAAAACTATGGCTACACCTTC
>TRBJ2-5|TRBV6-1|.|TRBD2
CASSATSGGAETQYF
TGTGCCAGCAGTGCAACTAGCGGGGGGGCGGAGACCCAGTACTTC
>TRBJ2-7|TRBV5-1|many|.
CASSLVGAASYEQYF
TGCGCCAGCAGCTTGGTAGGGGCGGCCTCCTACGAGCAGTACTTC
>TRBJ2-1|TRBV7-2|few|TRBD2
CASSLRLALEQFF
TGTGCCAGCAGCTTACGACTAGCCCTTGAGCAGTTCTTC
>TRBJ1-1|TRBV6-1|many|.
CASSEVGLDTEAFF
TGTGCCAGCAGTGAAGTAGGGCTCGACACTGAAGCTTTCTTT
>TRBJ2-5|TRBV20-1|many|TRBD2
CSAALAEETQYF
TGCAGTGCGGCGCTAGCGGAAGAGACCCAGTACTTC
>TRBJ2-5|TRBV6-7|.|TRBD1
CASRKDRDQETQYF
TGTGCCAGCAGGAAGGACAGGGATCAAGAGACCCAGTACTTC
>TRBJ2-5|TRBV6-1|.|.
CASNWKTQETQYF
TGTGCCAGCAACTGGAAGACCCAAGAGACCCAGTACTTC
>TRBJ2-2|TRBV20-1|many|TRBD2
CSARDRPGGVTGELFF
TGCAGTGCTAGAGATAGGCCGGGGGGGGTCACCGGGGAGCTGTTTTTT
>TRBJ2-5|TRBV19|.|TRBD1
CASSMGQTETQYF
TGTGCCAGTAGTATGGGACAGACAGAGACCCAGTACTTC
>TRBJ2-2|TRBV6-2/TRBV6-3|.|.
CASSRLDPGELFF
TGTGCCAGCAGTAGACTAGACCCCGGGGAGCTGTTTTTT
>TRBJ2-7|TRBV12-3/TRBV12-4|many|.
CASSLTGQGPYEQYF
TGTGCCAGCAGTTTAACGGGACAAGGTCCCTACGAGCAGTACTTC
>TRBJ1-2|TRBV7-2|many|TRBD1
CASSLADRGPNGCTF
TGTGCCAGCAGCTTAGCCGACAGGGGGCCGAATGGCTGCACCTTC
>TRBJ1-1|TRBV5-1|many|TRBD1
CASSLDRGNTEAFF
TGTGCCAGCAGTCTGGACAGGGGAAACACTGAAGCTTTCTTT
>TRBJ1-2|TRBV15|.|.
CATSRDPATYYGYTF
TGTGCCACCAGCAGAGATCCGGCAACCTACTATGGCTACACCTTC
>TRBJ2-7|TRBV29-1|many|.
CSVAHGSYEQYF
TGCAGCGTTGCACATGGTTCCTACGAGCAGTACTTC
>TRBJ2-4|TRBV12-5|.|TRBD2
CASGLIRLAGAPEVDIQYF
TGTGCTAGTGGTCTTATTCGACTAGCGGGAGCTCCGGAGGTAGACATTCAGTACTTC
>TRBJ1-2|TRBV28|.|.
CASIPHSPGNYGYTF
TGTGCCAGCATCCCTCACAGCCCAGGGAACTATGGCTACACCTTC
>TRBJ1-2|TRBV29-1|many|.
CSVAGLLNTNYGYTF
TGCAGCGTTGCTGGACTCCTTAATACTAACTATGGCTACACCTTC
>TRBJ1-1|TRBV7-3|few|TRBD1
CASSQGGRVNTEAFF
TGTGCCAGCAGTCAGGGGGGCAGGGTGAACACTGAAGCTTTCTTT